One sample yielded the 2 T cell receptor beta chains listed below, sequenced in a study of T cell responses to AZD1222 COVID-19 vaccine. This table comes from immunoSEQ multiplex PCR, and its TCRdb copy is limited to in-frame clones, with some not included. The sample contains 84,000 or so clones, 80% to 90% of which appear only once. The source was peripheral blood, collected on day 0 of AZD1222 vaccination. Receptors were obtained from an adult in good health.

Here the CDR3 DNA reads TGTGCCAGCAGCTCCACCCAGGGGGTACTGAACACTGAAGCTTTCTTT. Translating gives CASSSTQGVLNTEAFF. The genes are TRBV7-9 and TRBJ1-1, with TRBD1 matching over 7 bases. This CDR3 comprises 16 residues. Germline trimming cut 4 bases from V and 0 bases from J; bases unmatched to any gene: 8. Looked up from germline, CDR1 is SEHNR and CDR2 is FQNEAQ (reference sequence).

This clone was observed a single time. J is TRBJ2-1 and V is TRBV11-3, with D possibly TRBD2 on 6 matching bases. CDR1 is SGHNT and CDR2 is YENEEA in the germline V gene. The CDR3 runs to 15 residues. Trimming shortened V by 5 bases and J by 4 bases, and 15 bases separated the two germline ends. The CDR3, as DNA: TGTGCCAGCAGCCAACTAGCCCGGCCGTACAATGAGCAGTTCTTC. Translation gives CASSQLARPYNEQFF.